This T cell receptor beta chain was sequenced during a study of cytomegalovirus exposure and HLA in healthy donors. Details on this clone: Its antigen is currently unknown.

CDR1 and CDR2 from the germline V gene are LGHNA and YSLEER. With 1 base removed from V and 2 bases from J, the gap between germline ends came to 9 bases. This CDR3 comprises 15 residues. PCR was performed using 60 Vbeta and 13 Jbeta primers. Only in-frame clones appear in the TCRdb table, and some are missing; sequencing was by immunoSEQ multiplex PCR. Seen here are 170,000 or so clones, 60% to 85% observed once, and the top ten hold 2.5% to 3.5%. Findings of the study overall: In an earlier analysis, about 87% or about 30%: the productive usage of most TCR beta V segments.

This cohort consisted of healthy bone marrow donors. The sample taken for sequencing was PBMCs. The chain is built from TRBV4-3 and TRBJ1-5; tentatively, D is TRBD1 (6 bases). The receptor comes from a woman aged 50 to 65 in good health and CMV-seropositive. This CDR3 is CASSQGSGGNQPQHF. The CDR3 DNA is TGCGCCAGCAGCCAAGGGTCAGGGGGCAATCAGCCCCAGCATTTT.